Presented here are 2 T cell receptor beta chains from one specimen sequenced in a study of T cells in Graves' hyperthyroidism and ophthalmopathy. Amplification yielded TCR beta CDR3 regions, with RNA transcripts as the source. In the first-round RT-PCR of the TCR CDR3, the HTBI primer set was used. TCRdb analysed the multiplex PCR reads with MiXCR anew, one entry per CDR3 protein. The top ten clones hold 15% to 19% of a sample with fewer than 850,000 distinct CDR3 sequences, approximately 15% of them seen once. Sequencing was done on a sample of blood. These receptors all stem from a man aged 50 to 59 with Graves' hyperthyroidism.

This clonotype was seen at least ten times. This chain joins TRBV20-1 and TRBJ1-2, with 8 bases aligning to TRBD1. The germline CDR1 and CDR2 sequences are DFQATT and SNEGSKA (reference sequence). The CDR3 has 13 amino acids. V was pared by 5 bases and J by 4 bases, with 6 bases of the junction left unmatched. The CDR3 nucleotides read TGCAGTGCTTATCCAGGGGGCGGCTATGGCTACACCTTC. Translated: CSAYPGGGYGYTF.

In this sample, this clonotype turned up a few times. This chain joins TRBV25-1 and TRBJ2-3; 15 positions agree with TRBD2. Germline V gene sequence: CDR1 MGHDK, CDR2 SYGVNS. V was pared by 0 bases and J by 6 bases, with 7 bases of the junction left unmatched. The CDR3 consists of 18 residues. The CDR3 region has the DNA TGTGCCAGCAGTGAATACTCGGGACTAGCGGGAGGAGGGGATACGCAGTATTTT. It translates to CASSEYSGLAGGGDTQYF.